The text below deals with one TCR beta chain. This clone was counted a single time. The antigen it binds to is not known. No quality values exist for individual bases; no much larger clone is one base distant. The protocol used for the library was the immunoSEQ multiplex PCR assay. In its TCRdb copy, this immuneACCESS table keeps in-frame sequences only and misses some clones. Where compared with another copy, unresolved V genes explain less than half of these, and the others have no known cause. The table for this sample lists 76,000 or so clones; roughly 85% of them were counted only once. 4.5% to 6% of the sample belongs to the ten largest clones. This entry is derived from a study of technical replicates of blood from several donors (dated by TCRdb to about 2017). From the cysteine through the phenylalanine, the CDR3 covers 15 amino acids. The entry retains the CDR3 DNA only, 45 bases that are in frame from base 1. The germline V gene yields KGHSH for CDR1 and LQKENI for CDR2. At the junction V is shortened by 4 bases and J by 4 bases; bases outside the gene matches: 9.

The TCR was taken from a human donor in good health. Some clones in this sample may be carry-over from other donors' samples. The sequence links TRBV18 to TRBJ1-2; 7 of the junction bases match TRBD1. The sample comprised PBMCs. The CDR3 corresponds to CASSQPGQRPYGYTF. The nucleotides read TGTGCCAGCTCACAACCGGGACAGAGGCCCTATGGCTACACCTTC.